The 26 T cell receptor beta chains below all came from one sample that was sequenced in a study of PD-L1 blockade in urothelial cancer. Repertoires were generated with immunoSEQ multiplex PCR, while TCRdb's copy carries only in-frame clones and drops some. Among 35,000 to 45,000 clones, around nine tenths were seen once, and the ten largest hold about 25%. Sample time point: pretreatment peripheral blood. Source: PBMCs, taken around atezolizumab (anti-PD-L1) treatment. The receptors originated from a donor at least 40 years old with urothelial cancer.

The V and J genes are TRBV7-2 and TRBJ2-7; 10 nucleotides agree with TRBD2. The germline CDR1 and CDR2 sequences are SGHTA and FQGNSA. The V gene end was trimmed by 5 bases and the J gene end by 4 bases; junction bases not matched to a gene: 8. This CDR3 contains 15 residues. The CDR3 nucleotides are TGTGCCAGCAGCGCCCGACCTAGCGGGAGATACGAGCAGTACTTC. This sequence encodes CASSARPSGRYEQYF.

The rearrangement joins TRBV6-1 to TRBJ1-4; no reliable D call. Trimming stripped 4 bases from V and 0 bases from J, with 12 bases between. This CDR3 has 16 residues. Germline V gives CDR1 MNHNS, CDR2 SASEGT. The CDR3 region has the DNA TGTGCCAGCAGTGGGGAGGGCCTTGCAACTAATGAAAAACTGTTTTTT. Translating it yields CASSGEGLATNEKLFF.

This CDR3 reads CASSWGTGDRNEQFF. CDR3 in DNA: TGTGCCAGTAGTTGGGGGACAGGGGATAGGAATGAGCAGTTCTTC. The chain combines TRBV19 with TRBJ2-1; TRBD1 matches 10 bases. The CDR3 loop spans 15 amino acids. The V gene end was trimmed by 5 bases and the J gene end by 7 bases; junction bases not matched to a gene: 8. CDR1 LNHDA and CDR2 SQIVND come from the germline V gene (reference sequence).

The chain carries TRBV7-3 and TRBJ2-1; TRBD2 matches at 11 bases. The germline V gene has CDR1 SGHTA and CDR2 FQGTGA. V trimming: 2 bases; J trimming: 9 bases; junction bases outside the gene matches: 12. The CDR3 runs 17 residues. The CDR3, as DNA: TGTGCCAGCAGCTTAGGGGGCGGTAGCGGGAGGGCGGGTGAGCAGTTCTTC. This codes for CASSLGGGSGRAGEQFF.

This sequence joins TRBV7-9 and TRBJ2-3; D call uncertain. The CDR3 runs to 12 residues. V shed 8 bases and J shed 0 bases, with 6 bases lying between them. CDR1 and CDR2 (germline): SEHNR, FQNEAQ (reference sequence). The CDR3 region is CASRVSTDTQYF. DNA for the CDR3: TGTGCCAGCCGGGTTAGCACAGATACGCAGTATTTT. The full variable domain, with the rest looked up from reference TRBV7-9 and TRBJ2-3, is DTGVSQNPRHKITKRGQNVTFRCDPISEHNRLYWYRQTLGQGPEFLTYFQNEAQLEKSRLLSDRFSAERPKGSFSTLEIQRTEQGDSAMYLCASRVSTDTQYFGPGTRLTVL.

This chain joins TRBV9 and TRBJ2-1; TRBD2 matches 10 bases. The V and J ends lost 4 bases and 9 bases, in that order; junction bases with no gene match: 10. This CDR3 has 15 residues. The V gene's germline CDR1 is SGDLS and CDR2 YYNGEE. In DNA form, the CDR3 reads TGTGCCAGCAGCCTGGTGGGGACTAGCGTGGGTGAGCAGTTCTTC. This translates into CASSLVGTSVGEQFF.

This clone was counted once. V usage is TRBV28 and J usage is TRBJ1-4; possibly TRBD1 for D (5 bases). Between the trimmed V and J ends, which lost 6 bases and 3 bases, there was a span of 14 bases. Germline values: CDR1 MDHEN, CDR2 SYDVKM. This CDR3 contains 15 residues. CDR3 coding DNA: TGTGCCAGCAGCCGTGGGGCGGGGGCTAATGAAAAACTGTTTTTT. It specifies CASSRGAGANEKLFF.

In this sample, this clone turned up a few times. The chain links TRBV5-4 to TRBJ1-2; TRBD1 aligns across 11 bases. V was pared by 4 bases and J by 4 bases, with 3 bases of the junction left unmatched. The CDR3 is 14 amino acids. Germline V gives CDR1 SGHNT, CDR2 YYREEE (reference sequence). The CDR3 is CASSGQGATYGYTF. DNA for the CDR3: TGTGCCAGCAGCGGACAGGGGGCGACCTATGGCTACACCTTC.

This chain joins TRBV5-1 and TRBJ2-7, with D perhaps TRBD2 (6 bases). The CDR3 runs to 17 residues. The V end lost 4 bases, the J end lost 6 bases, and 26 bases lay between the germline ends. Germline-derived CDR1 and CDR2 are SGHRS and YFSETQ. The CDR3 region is CASSARPGGGPGVEQYF. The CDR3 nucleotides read TGCGCCAGCAGCGCCCGGCCCGGCGGAGGCCCGGGGGTCGAGCAGTACTTC.

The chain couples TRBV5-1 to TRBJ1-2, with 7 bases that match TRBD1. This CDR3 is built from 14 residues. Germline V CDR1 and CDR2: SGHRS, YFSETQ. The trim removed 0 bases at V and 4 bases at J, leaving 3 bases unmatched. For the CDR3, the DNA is TGCGCCAGCAGCTTGGACAGGGGACCCTATGGCTACACCTTC. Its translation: CASSLDRGPYGYTF. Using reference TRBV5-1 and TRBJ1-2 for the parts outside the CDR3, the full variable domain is KAGVTQTPRYLIKTRGQQVTLSCSPISGHRSVSWYQQTPGQGLQFLFEYFSETQRNKGNFPGRFSGRQFSNSRSEMNVSTLELGDSALYLCASSLDRGPYGYTFGSGTRLTVV.

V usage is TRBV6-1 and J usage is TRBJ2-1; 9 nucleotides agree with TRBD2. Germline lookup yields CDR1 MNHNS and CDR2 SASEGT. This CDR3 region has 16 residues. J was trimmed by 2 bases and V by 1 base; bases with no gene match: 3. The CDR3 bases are TGTGCCAGCAGTGAAGGACCTAGCGGGGCCTACAATGAGCAGTTCTTC. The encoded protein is CASSEGPSGAYNEQFF.

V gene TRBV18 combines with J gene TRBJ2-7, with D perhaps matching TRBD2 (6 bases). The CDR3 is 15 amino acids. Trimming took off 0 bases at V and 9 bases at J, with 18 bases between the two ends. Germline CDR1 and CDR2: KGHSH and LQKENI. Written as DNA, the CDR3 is TGTGCCAGCTCACCACCGGGGCAGGAGGGGATACGGCAGTACTTC. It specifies CASSPPGQEGIRQYF. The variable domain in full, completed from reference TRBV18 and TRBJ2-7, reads NAGVMQNPRHLVRRRGQEARLRCSPMKGHSHVYWYRQLPEEGLKFMVYLQKENIIDESGMPKERFSAEFPKEGPSILRIQQVVRGDSAAYFCASSPPGQEGIRQYFGPGTRLTVT.

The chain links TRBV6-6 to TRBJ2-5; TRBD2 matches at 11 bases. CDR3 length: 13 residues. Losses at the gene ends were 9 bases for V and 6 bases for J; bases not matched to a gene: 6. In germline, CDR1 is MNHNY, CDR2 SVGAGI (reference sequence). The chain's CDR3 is CASSLAGGKTQYF. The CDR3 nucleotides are TGTGCCAGTAGCCTAGCGGGAGGAAAGACCCAGTACTTC.

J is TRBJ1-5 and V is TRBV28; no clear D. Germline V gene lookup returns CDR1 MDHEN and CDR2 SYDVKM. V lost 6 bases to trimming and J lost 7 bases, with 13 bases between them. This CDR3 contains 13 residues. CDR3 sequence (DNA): TGTGCCAGCAGCCGGCCCGGGAGGCAGCCCCAGCATTTT. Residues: CASSRPGRQPQHF. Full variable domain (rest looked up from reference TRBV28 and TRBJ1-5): DVKVTQSSRYLVKRTGEKVFLECVQDMDHENMFWYRQDPGLGLRLIYFSYDVKMKEKGDIPEGYSVSREKKERFSLILESASTNQTSMYLCASSRPGRQPQHFGDGTRLSIL.

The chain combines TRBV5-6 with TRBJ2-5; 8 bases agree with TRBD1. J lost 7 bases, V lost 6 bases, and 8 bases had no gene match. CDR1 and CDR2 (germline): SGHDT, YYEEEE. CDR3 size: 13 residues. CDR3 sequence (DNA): TGTGCCAGCAACCGGGACAGGCGGGTGACCCAGTACTTC. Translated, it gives CASNRDRRVTQYF. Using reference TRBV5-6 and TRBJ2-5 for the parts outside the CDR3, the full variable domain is DAGVTQSPTHLIKTRGQQVTLRCSPKSGHDTVSWYQQALGQGPQFIFQYYEEEERQRGNFPDRFSGHQFPNYSSELNVNALLLGDSALYLCASNRDRRVTQYFGPGTRLLVL.

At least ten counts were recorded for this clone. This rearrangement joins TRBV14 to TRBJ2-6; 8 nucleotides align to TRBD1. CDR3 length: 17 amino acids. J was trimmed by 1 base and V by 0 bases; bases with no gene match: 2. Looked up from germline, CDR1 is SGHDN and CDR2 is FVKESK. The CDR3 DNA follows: TGTGCCAGCAGCCAAGATGACAGGGGATCTGGGGCCAACGTCCTGACTTTC. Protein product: CASSQDDRGSGANVLTF.

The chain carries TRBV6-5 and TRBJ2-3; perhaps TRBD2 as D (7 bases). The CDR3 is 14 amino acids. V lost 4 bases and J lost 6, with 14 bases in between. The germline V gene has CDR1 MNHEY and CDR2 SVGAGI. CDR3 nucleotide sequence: TGTGCCAGCAGTTGGGGGGGGCAAAGCGATACGCAGTATTTT. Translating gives CASSWGGQSDTQYF.

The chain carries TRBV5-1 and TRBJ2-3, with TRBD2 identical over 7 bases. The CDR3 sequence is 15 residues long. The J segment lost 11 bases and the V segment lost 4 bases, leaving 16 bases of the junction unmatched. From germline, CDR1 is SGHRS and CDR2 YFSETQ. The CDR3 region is CASSPAGGTAVGQYF. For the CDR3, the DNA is TGCGCCAGCAGCCCGGCCGGGGGGACCGCCGTCGGGCAGTATTTT. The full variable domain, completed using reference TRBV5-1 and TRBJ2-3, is KAGVTQTPRYLIKTRGQQVTLSCSPISGHRSVSWYQQTPGQGLQFLFEYFSETQRNKGNFPGRFSGRQFSNSRSEMNVSTLELGDSALYLCASSPAGGTAVGQYFGPGTRLTVL.

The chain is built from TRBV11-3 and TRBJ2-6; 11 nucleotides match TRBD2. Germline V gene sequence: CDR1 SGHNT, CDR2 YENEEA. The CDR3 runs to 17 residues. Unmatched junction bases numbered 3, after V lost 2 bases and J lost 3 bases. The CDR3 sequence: CASSLTSGSSGANVLTF. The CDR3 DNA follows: TGTGCCAGCAGCTTAACTAGCGGGAGTAGTGGGGCCAACGTCCTGACTTTC. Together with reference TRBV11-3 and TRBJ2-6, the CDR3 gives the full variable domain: EAGVVQSPRYKIIEKKQPVAFWCNPISGHNTLYWYLQNLGQGPELLIRYENEEAVDDSQLPKDRFSAERLKGVDSTLKIQPAELGDSAVYLCASSLTSGSSGANVLTFGAGSRLTVL.

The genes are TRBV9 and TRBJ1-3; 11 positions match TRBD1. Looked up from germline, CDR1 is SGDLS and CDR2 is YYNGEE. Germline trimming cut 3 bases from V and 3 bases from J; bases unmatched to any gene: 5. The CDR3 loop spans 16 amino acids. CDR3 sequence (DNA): TGTGCCAGCAGCGCGGGCGGGACAGGGGGTGGAAACACCATATATTTT. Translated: CASSAGGTGGGNTIYF.

The CDR3 loop reads CAISESAGILNYGYTF. In DNA, the CDR3 is TGTGCCATCAGTGAGTCTGCAGGCATCCTTAACTATGGCTACACCTTC. The rearrangement joins TRBV10-3 to TRBJ1-2; D is unclear. The V end was cut by 0 bases, the J end by 1 base, with 12 bases between. The CDR3 runs 16 residues. Germline-derived CDR1 and CDR2 are ENHRY and SYGVKD.

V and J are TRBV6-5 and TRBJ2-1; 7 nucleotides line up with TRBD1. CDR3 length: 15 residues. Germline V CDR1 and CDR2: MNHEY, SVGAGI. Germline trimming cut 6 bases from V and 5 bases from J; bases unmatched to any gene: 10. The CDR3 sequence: CASRHHRGLHNEQFF. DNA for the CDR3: TGTGCCAGCAGACATCACAGGGGTCTACACAATGAGCAGTTCTTC.

The CDR3 loop reads CASSHGSSYNEQFF. CDR3 coding DNA: TGTGCCAGCAGCCACGGGAGCTCCTACAATGAGCAGTTCTTC. The rearrangement uses TRBV7-3 and TRBJ2-1, with a tentative D call TRBD2 (6 bases). The V and J ends lost 5 bases and 0 bases respectively, with 8 bases between them. Germline loops: CDR1 SGHTA, CDR2 FQGTGA. The CDR3 covers 14 residues.

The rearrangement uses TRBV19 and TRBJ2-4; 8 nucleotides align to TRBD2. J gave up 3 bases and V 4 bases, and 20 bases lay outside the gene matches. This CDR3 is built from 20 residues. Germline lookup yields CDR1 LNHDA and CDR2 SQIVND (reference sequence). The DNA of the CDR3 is TGTGCCAGTAGTACTCAAGGGGGACTAGTAGGGTCCGGGGTCAAAAACATTCAGTACTTC. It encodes CASSTQGGLVGSGVKNIQYF.

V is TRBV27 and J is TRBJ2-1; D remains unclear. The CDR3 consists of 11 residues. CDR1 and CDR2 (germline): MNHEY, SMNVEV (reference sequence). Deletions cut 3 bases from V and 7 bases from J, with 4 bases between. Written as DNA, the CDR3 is TGTGCCAGCAGTTTCTTGAATGAGCAGTTCTTC. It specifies CASSFLNEQFF.

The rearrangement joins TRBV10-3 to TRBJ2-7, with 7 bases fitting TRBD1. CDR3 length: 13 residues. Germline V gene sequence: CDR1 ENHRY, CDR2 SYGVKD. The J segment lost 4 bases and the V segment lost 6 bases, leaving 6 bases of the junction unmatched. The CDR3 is CAIRGTAVYEQYF. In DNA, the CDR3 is TGTGCCATCAGGGGGACAGCCGTGTACGAGCAGTACTTC.